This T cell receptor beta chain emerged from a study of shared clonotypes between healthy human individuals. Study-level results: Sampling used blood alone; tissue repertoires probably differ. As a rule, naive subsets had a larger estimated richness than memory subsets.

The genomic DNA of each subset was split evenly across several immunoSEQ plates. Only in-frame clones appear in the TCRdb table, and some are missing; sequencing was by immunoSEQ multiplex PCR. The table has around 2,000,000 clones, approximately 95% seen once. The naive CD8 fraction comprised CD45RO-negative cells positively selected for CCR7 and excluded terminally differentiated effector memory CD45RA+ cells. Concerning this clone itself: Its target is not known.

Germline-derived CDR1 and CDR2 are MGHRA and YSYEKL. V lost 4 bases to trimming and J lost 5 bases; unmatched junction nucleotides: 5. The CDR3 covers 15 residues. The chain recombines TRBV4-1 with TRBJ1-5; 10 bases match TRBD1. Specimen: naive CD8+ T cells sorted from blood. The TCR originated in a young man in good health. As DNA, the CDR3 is TGCGCCAGCAGCCCTGGACAGGGGGTGGATCAGCCCCAGCATTTT. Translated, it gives CASSPGQGVDQPQHF.